Presented here are 24 T cell receptor beta chains from one specimen sequenced in a study of shared clonotypes between healthy human individuals. Sequencing used immunoSEQ multiplex PCR; TCRdb keeps in-frame clones, though not all of them. The sample includes over a million clones, approximately 72% of them seen just once. The sample consisted of memory CD4+ T cells sorted from blood. Subset: CD45RA-negative fraction. The source of these receptors is a young man in good health.

Only a few counts were recorded for this clone. The V gene is TRBV30, the J gene TRBJ1-2; the D gene is possibly TRBD1 (6 bases). The CDR3 spans 13 residues. Trimming cost V 5 bases and J 7 bases, with 17 bases left between them. CDR1 and CDR2 from the germline V gene are GTSNPN and SVGIG (reference sequence). The CDR3 DNA sequence: TGTGCCTGGCGTCGACAGGCATTAAGTGGCTACACCTTC. This translates into CAWRRQALSGYTF.

The chain uses TRBV10-3 and TRBJ2-3; D may match TRBD1 or TRBD2 (5 bases each). CDR1 and CDR2 from the germline V gene are ENHRY and SYGVKD. The ends were cut back, 6 bases at V and 0 bases at J, with 7 bases in the middle. The CDR3 has 13 amino acids. Written as DNA, the CDR3 is TGTGCCATCAGGGGGGAGAGCACAGATACGCAGTATTTT. It is translated as CAIRGESTDTQYF.

To note about this clone: Additional DNA sequences in this sample encode the identical CDR3. The V and J genes are TRBV19 and TRBJ2-3; tentative D call: TRBD2 (6 bases). Germline-derived CDR1 and CDR2 are LNHDA and SQIVND (reference sequence). This CDR3 has 15 residues. Trimming removed 3 bases at V and 2 bases at J, with 12 bases between. The CDR3 spells CASSIGGGFTDTQYF. The CDR3 region has the DNA TGTGCCAGTAGTATCGGTGGGGGGTTCACAGATACGCAGTATTTT.

The chain uses TRBV5-6 and TRBJ2-1; TRBD2 might be the D (6 bases). This CDR3 region has 12 residues. CDR1 is SGHDT, CDR2 YYEEEE, per germline. Trimming cost V 0 bases and J 13 bases, with 11 bases left between them. The CDR3: CASSLGLVGQFF. The CDR3 DNA follows: TGTGCCAGCAGCTTGGGACTAGTCGGTCAGTTCTTC.

This rearrangement joins TRBV30 to TRBJ1-3; no clear D. Trimming stripped 7 bases from V and 7 bases from J, with 17 bases between. Germline CDR1 is GTSNPN and CDR2 is SVGIG (reference sequence). CDR3 length: 13 residues. The CDR3 DNA follows: TGTGCCTTCTCGCGAATGTTGGGGAACACCATATATTTT. It yields the protein CAFSRMLGNTIYF.

Comment on this clone: The same CDR3 is also encoded by other DNA sequences in this sample. The genes are TRBV6-1 and TRBJ1-6; 8 bases are a match to TRBD1. CDR1 is MNHNS, CDR2 SASEGT, per germline. J lost 8 bases, V lost 4 bases, and 4 bases had no gene match. The CDR3 contains 14 residues. CDR3 residues: CASSVDRADSPLHF. In DNA form, the CDR3 reads TGTGCCAGCAGTGTGGACAGGGCGGATTCACCCCTCCACTTT.

For the CDR3, the DNA is TGTGCCAGCAGGTTCGAGGGTGGGCAGTACTTC. Translation gives CASRFEGGQYF. The chain employs TRBV6-1 and TRBJ2-7, with a possible D match to TRBD2 (5 bases). Germline CDR1 reads MNHNS; CDR2 reads SASEGT. This CDR3 has 11 residues. V shed 6 bases and J shed 9 bases, with 12 bases lying between them.

The rearrangement links TRBV5-4 to TRBJ1-2; D is possibly TRBD1 (5 bases). V was trimmed by 1 base and J by 1 base, leaving 11 bases between them. CDR3 length equals 15 residues. The germline V gene encodes CDR1 SGHNT and CDR2 YYREEE (reference sequence). CDR3 nucleotides: TGTGCCAGCAGCTTGCCCGGGGCCCTTAACTATGGCTACACCTTC. Translated: CASSLPGALNYGYTF.

As regards this clone: This sample includes further DNA sequences coding for the same CDR3. The chain is built from TRBV2 and TRBJ2-3; the D gene could be TRBD1 or TRBD2 (5 bases each). CDR3 size: 14 residues. V lost 5 bases and J lost 4, with 13 bases in between. Germline values: CDR1 SNHLY, CDR2 FYNNEI. CDR3 DNA: TGTGCCAGCAGTCGAGACCGGGGCGCAGATACGCAGTATTTT. It translates to CASSRDRGADTQYF.

This clone occurred once. The chain recombines TRBV18 with TRBJ2-2; maybe TRBD1 (5 bases). Germline V lookup: CDR1 KGHSH, CDR2 LQKENI. CDR3 size: 16 residues. Trimming removed 6 bases at V and 4 bases at J, with 18 bases between. In DNA form, the CDR3 reads TGTGCCAGCTCGCCCGGTCGGACATCGGGCACCGGGGAGCTGTTTTTT. Translated: CASSPGRTSGTGELFF.

The chain has TRBV6-7 and TRBJ2-2; D might be TRBD2 (5 bases). TRBV6-7 is an open reading frame whose function is uncertain. Trimming took off 2 bases at V and 4 bases at J, with 11 bases between the two ends. The length of the CDR3 is 15 residues. Written as DNA, the CDR3 is TGTGCCAGCAGTTACCCCCAGAGGGTCACCGGGGAGCTGTTTTTT. Translation: CASSYPQRVTGELFF.

J is TRBJ2-7 and V is TRBV5-6, with 9 bases identical to TRBD2. V dropped 2 bases and J dropped 4; count of bases not matched to a gene: 4. Germline loops: CDR1 SGHDT, CDR2 YYEEEE. This CDR3 comprises 14 residues. CDR3 sequence reads: CASSFSGRKYEQYF. For the CDR3, the DNA is TGTGCCAGCAGCTTTAGCGGGAGAAAATACGAGCAGTACTTC.

The chain links TRBV6-6 to TRBJ1-1; D is uncertain. Trimming pared 5 bases from V and 1 base from J, leaving 5 bases between. Per the germline V gene, CDR1 is MNHNY and CDR2 is SVGAGI (reference sequence). The CDR3 covers 12 residues. This chain's CDR3 is CASSRRNTEAFF. CDR3 sequence (DNA): TGTGCCAGCAGTCGACGGAACACTGAAGCTTTCTTT.

The CDR3 coding sequence is TGTGCCAGCAGCCCGCTAGCGGGGGTATATACGCAGTATTTT. This translates into CASSPLAGVYTQYF. This chain links TRBV11-2 with TRBJ2-3; 10 bases align to TRBD2. With V trimmed by 5 bases and J by 7 bases, 6 bases remained unmatched. Germline lookup yields CDR1 SGHAT and CDR2 FQNNGV. This CDR3 is 14 amino acids long.

The chain uses TRBV6-1 and TRBJ1-5; D gene uncertain. The CDR3 runs 13 residues. V lost 1 base and J 10 bases, leaving 11 bases between the germline ends. In germline, CDR1 is MNHNS, CDR2 SASEGT. The CDR3 here is CASSEEVGPPQHF. The CDR3 DNA follows: TGTGCCAGCAGTGAAGAGGTAGGGCCCCCCCAGCATTTT.

This chain links TRBV2 with TRBJ1-6; D is unresolved. CDR1 SNHLY and CDR2 FYNNEI come from the germline V gene. The CDR3 consists of 15 residues. V gave up 3 bases and J gave up 0 bases, with 6 bases separating them. The CDR3 DNA is TGTGCCAGCAGTGAGCAGGACTCCTATAATTCACCCCTCCACTTT. This encodes CASSEQDSYNSPLHF.

This chain links TRBV2 with TRBJ1-2; no firm D call. V was cut by 6 bases and J by 7 bases, with 15 bases left in between. CDR1 SNHLY and CDR2 FYNNEI come from the germline V gene. The CDR3 length is 13 residues. Written as DNA, the CDR3 is TGTGCCAGCAGAGAGGGTCGGGAATTTGGCTACACCTTC. Translating it yields CASREGREFGYTF.

This chain uses TRBV11-2 with TRBJ2-1; TRBD2 aligns across 7 bases. Germline CDR1 and CDR2: SGHAT and FQNNGV. The V segment lost 4 bases and the J segment 7 bases; nucleotides outside the gene matches: 10. This CDR3 spans 15 amino acids. The chain's CDR3 is CASSSGPGGRNEQFF. The DNA for the CDR3 is TGTGCCAGCAGCTCGGGACCGGGAGGTAGAAATGAGCAGTTCTTC.

V usage is TRBV2 and J usage is TRBJ2-5; perhaps TRBD2 as D (5 bases). Germline V gene sequence: CDR1 SNHLY, CDR2 FYNNEI. Deletions cut 9 bases from V and 5 bases from J, with 13 bases between. The CDR3 has 12 amino acids. This CDR3 is CASKDWRETQYF. CDR3 DNA sequence: TGTGCCAGTAAGGACTGGAGGGAGACCCAGTACTTC.

The chain employs TRBV2 and TRBJ2-7; TRBD1 matches 9 bases. Germline lookup yields CDR1 SNHLY and CDR2 FYNNEI. This CDR3 region has 15 residues. The J segment lost 2 bases and the V segment lost 4 bases, leaving 6 bases of the junction unmatched. In nucleotides, the CDR3 is TGTGCCAGCAGTGGGGGGACAGGGAGGGCCTACGAGCAGTACTTC. Its translation: CASSGGTGRAYEQYF.

This clone has a handful of counts. The chain recombines TRBV7-2 with TRBJ1-5; D call uncertain. Germline V gene data show CDR1 as SGHTA and CDR2 as FQGNSA. This CDR3 spans 14 amino acids. V was cut by 2 bases and J by 4 bases, with 9 bases left in between. CDR3 bases: TGTGCCAGCAGCTTATTCGCAGGAAATCAGCCCCAGCATTTT. It specifies CASSLFAGNQPQHF.

This clone was found a few times. This chain uses TRBV5-4 with TRBJ1-3; no clear D. This CDR3 has 13 residues. The germline V and J ends were trimmed by 0 bases and 8 bases, with 9 bases remaining between them. Germline CDR1 and CDR2: SGHNT and YYREEE (reference sequence). The CDR3, as DNA: TGTGCCAGCAGCTTGGAGCGTTGGGACACCATATATTTT. Amino acids: CASSLERWDTIYF.

V usage is TRBV7-2 and J usage is TRBJ1-2; 8 bases match TRBD1. This CDR3 is built from 15 residues. Germline V gives CDR1 SGHTA, CDR2 FQGNSA. J was trimmed by 5 bases and V by 1 base; bases with no gene match: 6. This CDR3 is CASSLVFGQGYGYTF. CDR3 nucleotide sequence: TGTGCCAGCAGCTTAGTGTTTGGACAGGGTTATGGCTACACCTTC.

The chain couples TRBV6-5 to TRBJ1-4; 8 positions match TRBD1. CDR1 and CDR2 (germline): MNHEY, SVGAGI. J was trimmed by 6 bases and V by 4 bases; bases with no gene match: 7. The CDR3 runs to 15 residues. CDR3 amino acids: CASSFIQGEDEKLFF. CDR3 in DNA: TGTGCCAGCAGTTTTATACAGGGGGAGGATGAAAAACTGTTTTTT.